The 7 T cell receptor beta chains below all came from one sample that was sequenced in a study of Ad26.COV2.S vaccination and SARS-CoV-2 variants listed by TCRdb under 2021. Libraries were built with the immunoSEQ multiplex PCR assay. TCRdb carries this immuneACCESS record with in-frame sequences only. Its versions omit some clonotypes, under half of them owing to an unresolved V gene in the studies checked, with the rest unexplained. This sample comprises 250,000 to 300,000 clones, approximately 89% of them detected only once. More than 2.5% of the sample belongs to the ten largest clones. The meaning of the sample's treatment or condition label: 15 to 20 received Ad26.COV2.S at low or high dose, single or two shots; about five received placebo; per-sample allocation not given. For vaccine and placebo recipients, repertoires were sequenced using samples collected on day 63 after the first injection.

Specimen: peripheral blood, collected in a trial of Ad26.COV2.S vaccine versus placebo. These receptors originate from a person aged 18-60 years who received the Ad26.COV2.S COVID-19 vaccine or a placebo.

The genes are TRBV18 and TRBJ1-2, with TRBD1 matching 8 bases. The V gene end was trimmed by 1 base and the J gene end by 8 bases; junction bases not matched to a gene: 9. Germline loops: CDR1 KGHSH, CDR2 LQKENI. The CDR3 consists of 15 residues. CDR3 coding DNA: TGTGCCAGCTCACCACGAGAGACAGGGGAACGGGGCTACACCTTC. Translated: CASSPRETGERGYTF.

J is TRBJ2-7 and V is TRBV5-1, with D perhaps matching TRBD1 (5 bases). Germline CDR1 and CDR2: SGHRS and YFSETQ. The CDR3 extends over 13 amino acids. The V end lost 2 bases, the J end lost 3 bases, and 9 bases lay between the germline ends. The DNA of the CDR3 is TGCGCCAGCAGCTTCCAGGGTGGCTACGAGCAGTACTTC. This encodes CASSFQGGYEQYF.

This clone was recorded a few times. CDR3 in amino acids: CASSQDRGSGNTEAFF. As DNA, the CDR3 is TGTGCCAGCAGCCAAGATCGTGGGTCAGGGAACACTGAAGCTTTCTTT. The rearrangement joins TRBV4-2 to TRBJ1-1; unclear D gene. Germline V CDR1 and CDR2: LGHNA, YNFKEQ. The CDR3 totals 16 residues. V lost 0 bases, J lost 1 base, and 12 bases lay in between.

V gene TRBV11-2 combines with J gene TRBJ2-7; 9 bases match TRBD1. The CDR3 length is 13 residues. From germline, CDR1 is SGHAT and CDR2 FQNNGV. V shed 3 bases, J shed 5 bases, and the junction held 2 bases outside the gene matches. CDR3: CASSFGTGNEQYF. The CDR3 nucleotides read TGTGCCAGCAGCTTCGGGACAGGGAACGAGCAGTACTTC.

Here the CDR3 reads CASSPRATNTEAFF. The CDR3 nucleotides are TGTGCCAGCAGCCCAAGAGCGACGAACACTGAAGCTTTCTTT. V usage is TRBV3-1 (or the pseudogene TRBV3-2) and J usage is TRBJ1-1, with D unresolved. In germline, CDR1 is LGHDT, CDR2 YNNKEL (reference sequence). V gave up 4 bases and J gave up 1 base, with 10 bases separating them. The CDR3 covers 14 residues.

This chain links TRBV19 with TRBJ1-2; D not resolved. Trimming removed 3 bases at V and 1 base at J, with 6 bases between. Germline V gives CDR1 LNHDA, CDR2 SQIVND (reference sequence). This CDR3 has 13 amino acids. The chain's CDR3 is CASSIDFNYGYTF. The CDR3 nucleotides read TGTGCCAGTAGTATTGACTTTAACTATGGCTACACCTTC.

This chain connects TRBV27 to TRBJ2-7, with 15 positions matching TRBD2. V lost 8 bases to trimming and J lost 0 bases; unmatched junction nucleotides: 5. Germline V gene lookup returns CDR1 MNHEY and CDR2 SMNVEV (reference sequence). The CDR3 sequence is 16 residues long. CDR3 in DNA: TGTGCCAGCGGACTAGCGGGGGGGGGAAGCTCCTACGAGCAGTACTTC. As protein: CASGLAGGGSSYEQYF.